This T cell receptor (beta chain) emerged from a study of shared T cell receptors in the human thymus. The assay was immunoSEQ multiplex PCR, and TCRdb's table has in-frame clones only and misses some. The sample records more than 550,000 clones, about 90% being singletons. The same sample was also used in a study of human thymus T cells.

Sequencing used thymocytes. This receptor was taken from a boy younger than two with a congenital heart defect.

The CDR3 here is CASSELGGGSEKLFF. The CDR3 DNA reads TGTGCCAGCAGTGAATTAGGTGGGGGCAGTGAAAAACTGTTTTTT. V is TRBV25-1 and J is TRBJ1-4; tentatively, D is TRBD1 (6 bases). V dropped 1 base and J dropped 7 bases, with 13 bases sitting between them. Germline CDR1 and CDR2: MGHDK and SYGVNS. The CDR3 extends over 15 amino acids.